The rows below give T cell receptor beta chains drawn from one sample of a study of early T cells in non-severe SARS-CoV-2 infection. Each CDR3 protein gets one entry after TCRdb re-called the 5' RACE reads with MiXCR. The sample yields 55,000 to 75,000 distinct CDR3 sequences, about 12% seen once. Sequencing used whole blood. These receptors originate from an adult who was a healthcare worker with PCR-confirmed SARS-CoV-2 infection or an uninfected control (not recorded which). CDR3s include the opening cysteine and the closing phenylalanine or tryptophan. D genes are given only for firm matches. Clone sizes are given selectively: once, few, many, or a class where the clone is expanded.

v_gene	j_gene	d_gene	abundance	CDR3nt	CDR3aa
TRBV5-1	TRBJ2-1	TRBD1	many	TGCGCCAGCAGCTGGGGACAGTACAATGAGCAGTTCTTC	CASSWGQYNEQFF
TRBV13	TRBJ2-1	TRBD2	many	TGTGCCAGCAGCTTCGCCAGCGGGGGTAGGAATGAGCAGTTCTTC	CASSFASGGRNEQFF
TRBV20-1	TRBJ1-1	.	many	TGCAGTGCTAGCGGGAAGATAACACCCACTGAAGCTTTCTTT	CSASGKITPTEAFF
TRBV27	TRBJ2-5	.	many	TGTGCCAGCAGTCCAATCCGGGGCCTTCAAGAGACCCAGTACTTC	CASSPIRGLQETQYF
TRBV5-5	TRBJ2-7	.	many	TGTGCCAGCAGCTTGATGGATGTCTACGAGCAGTACTTC	CASSLMDVYEQYF
TRBV7-2	TRBJ2-1	.	few	TGTGCCAGCAGCTTAGCGGTTGAGCAGTTCTTC	CASSLAVEQFF
TRBV29-1	TRBJ2-1	TRBD2	many	TGCAGCGCTGGGGAGGGGCACAATGAGCAGTTCTTC	CSAGEGHNEQFF
TRBV7-9	TRBJ2-5	.	.	TGTGCCAGCAGCCCCCCCGGCCAAGAGACCCAGTACTTC	CASSPPGQETQYF
TRBV5-1	TRBJ2-5	.	many	TGCGCCAGCAGCCATCTGGACGGGACCCAAGAGACCCAGTACTTC	CASSHLDGTQETQYF
TRBV6-2/TRBV6-3	TRBJ2-3	TRBD2	many	TGTGCCAGCAGGGGACTAGCGGGGATAGATACGCAGTATTTT	CASRGLAGIDTQYF
TRBV10-3	TRBJ2-5	TRBD2	many	TGTGCCATCAGTGAGGCGGGGGGGCCGTCGGAGACCCAGTACTTC	CAISEAGGPSETQYF
TRBV25-1	TRBJ2-1	TRBD2	many	TGTGCCAGCAGTTCGGGGGGACCAGACAATGAGCAGTTCTTC	CASSSGGPDNEQFF
TRBV18	TRBJ2-6	.	many	TGTGCCAGCTCAACGACTCACCCGTACTCTGGGGCCAACGTCCTGACTTTC	CASSTTHPYSGANVLTF
TRBV20-1	TRBJ1-6	.	few	TGCAGTGCTAGAGACCAAAAAGGGACCGCCAATAATTCACCCCTCCACTTT	CSARDQKGTANNSPLHF
TRBV6-2/TRBV6-3	TRBJ1-5	TRBD1	.	TGTGCCAGCAGTTACTCGCGAGACAGGGGGATGATCGATCAGCCCCAGCATTTT	CASSYSRDRGMIDQPQHF
TRBV12-3/TRBV12-4	TRBJ2-7	TRBD2	.	TGTGCCACCCTCGAGAGCGGGGCGACCGGCGAGCAGTACTTC	CATLESGATGEQYF
TRBV20-1	TRBJ2-1	.	many	TGCAGTGCTAGGGACGGGGATCGGAATGAGCAGTTCTTC	CSARDGDRNEQFF
TRBV18	TRBJ2-7	.	many	TGTGCCAGCTCAACCTACGGGGCGGGGGAGCAGTACTTC	CASSTYGAGEQYF
TRBV7-6	TRBJ1-3	.	few	TGTCCCAGCAGCCAATTAAGCAGGGCCTCTGGAAACACCATATATTTT	CPSSQLSRASGNTIYF
TRBV3-1	TRBJ1-4	.	many	TGTGCCAGCAGCGGACGGCAGGGCGGGAGCTACGAAAAACTGTTTTTT	CASSGRQGGSYEKLFF
TRBV7-9	TRBJ2-7	.	.	TGTGCCAGCAGCTTAGGCGAGGGGTCCTACGAGCAGTACTTC	CASSLGEGSYEQYF
TRBV24-1	TRBJ1-1	TRBD1	many	TGTGCCACCAGTGACTCGACAGGGAAAGCTTTCTTT	CATSDSTGKAFF
TRBV4-3	TRBJ2-6	.	.	TGCGCCAGCAGCGTGGGGCACTCTGGGGCCAACGTCCTGACTTTC	CASSVGHSGANVLTF
TRBV20-1	TRBJ2-3	.	.	TGCAGTGCTAGAGACGGCAGGGAGGGCACAGATACGCAGTATTTT	CSARDGREGTDTQYF
TRBV12-3/TRBV12-4	TRBJ2-3	TRBD1	.	TGTGCCAGCAGCCCGGACAGGGTACGGGCAGATACGCAGTATTTT	CASSPDRVRADTQYF
TRBV18	TRBJ1-1	.	many	TGTGCCAGCTCCCTAACCTCGGGACGCATGAACACTGAAGCTTTCTTT	CASSLTSGRMNTEAFF
TRBV7-9	TRBJ1-5	TRBD1	once	TGTGCCAGCAGCCCAGGGGGCTTGGACAATCAGCCCCAGCATTTT	CASSPGGLDNQPQHF
TRBV7-2	TRBJ1-3	.	many	TGTGCCAGCAGCTTTCAAGGTCACGGAAACACCATATATTTT	CASSFQGHGNTIYF
TRBV5-6	TRBJ1-1	.	many	TGTGCCAGCAGCTCGGTCAACGAAGTTTTTCAAGCTTTCTTT	CASSSVNEVFQAFF
TRBV11-2	TRBJ2-7	TRBD2	many	TGTGCCAGCAGACCAACTAGCGGGGCCTCCTACGAGCAGTACTTC	CASRPTSGASYEQYF
TRBV10-3	TRBJ2-7	TRBD2	many	TGTGCCATCAGTGATTCGTGGGGGACTAGCTCCTACGAGCAGTACTTC	CAISDSWGTSSYEQYF
TRBV11-2	TRBJ2-1	TRBD1	many	TGTGCCAGCAGCTTAGAGACAGGGGCAAGGAATGAGCAGTTCTTC	CASSLETGARNEQFF
TRBV3-1	TRBJ2-2	.	many	TGTGCCAGCAGCCATAGGGGGGCCGGGGAGCTGTTTTTT	CASSHRGAGELFF
TRBV5-1	TRBJ1-5	.	many	TGCGCCAGCAGCTTGGGCGGTGATCAGCCCCAGCATTTT	CASSLGGDQPQHF
TRBV6-6	TRBJ1-1	.	.	TGTGCCAGCAGTTACTCCGACACTGAAGCTTTCTTT	CASSYSDTEAFF
TRBV3-1	TRBJ2-1	.	few	TGTGCCAGCAGCAAATACCCTAGTTTGGACCTCGAGCAGTTCTTC	CASSKYPSLDLEQFF
TRBV20-1	TRBJ1-1	.	medium-sized	TGCAGTGCCCCGTCCCCGGGAGCTGAGAACACTGAAGCTTTCTTT	CSAPSPGAENTEAFF
TRBV6-4	TRBJ2-3	.	many	TGTGCCAGCAGTGAGAGTGGGGGGGCCACAGATACGCAGTATTTT	CASSESGGATDTQYF
TRBV19	TRBJ1-4	.	many	TGTGCCAGTAGTATGGACAGCGTTAATGAAAAACTGTTTTTT	CASSMDSVNEKLFF